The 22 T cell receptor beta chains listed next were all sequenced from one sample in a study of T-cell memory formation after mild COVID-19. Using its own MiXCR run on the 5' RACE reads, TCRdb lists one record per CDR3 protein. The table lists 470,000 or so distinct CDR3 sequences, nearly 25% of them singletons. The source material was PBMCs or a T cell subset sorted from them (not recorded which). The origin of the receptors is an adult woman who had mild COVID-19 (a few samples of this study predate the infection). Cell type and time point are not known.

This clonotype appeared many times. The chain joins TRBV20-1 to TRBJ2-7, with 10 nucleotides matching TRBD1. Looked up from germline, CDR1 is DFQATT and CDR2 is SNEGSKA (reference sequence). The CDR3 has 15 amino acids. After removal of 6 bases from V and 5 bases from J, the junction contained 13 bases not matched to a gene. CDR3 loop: CSANGQGGIRDEQYF. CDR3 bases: TGCAGTGCAAACGGACAGGGGGGGATCAGGGACGAGCAGTACTTC.

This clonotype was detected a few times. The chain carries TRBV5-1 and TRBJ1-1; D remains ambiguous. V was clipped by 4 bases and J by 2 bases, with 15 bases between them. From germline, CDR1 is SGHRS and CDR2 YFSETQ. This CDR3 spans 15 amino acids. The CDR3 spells CASSQKQSRNTEAFF. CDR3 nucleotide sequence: TGCGCCAGCAGCCAAAAACAGTCCCGAAACACTGAAGCTTTCTTT.

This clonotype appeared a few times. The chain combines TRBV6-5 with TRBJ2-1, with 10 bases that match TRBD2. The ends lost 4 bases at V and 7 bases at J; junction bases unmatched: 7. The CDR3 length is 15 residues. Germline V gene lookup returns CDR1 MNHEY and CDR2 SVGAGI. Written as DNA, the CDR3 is TGTGCCAGCAGTTCCCAGCGGGAGGGGGGTAATGAGCAGTTCTTC. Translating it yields CASSSQREGGNEQFF.

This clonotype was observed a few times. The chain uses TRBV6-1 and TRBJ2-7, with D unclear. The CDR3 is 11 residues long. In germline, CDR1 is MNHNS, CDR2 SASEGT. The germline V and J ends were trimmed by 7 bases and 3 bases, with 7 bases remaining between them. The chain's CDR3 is CASTLLYEQYF. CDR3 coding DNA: TGTGCCAGCACTCTACTCTACGAGCAGTACTTC.

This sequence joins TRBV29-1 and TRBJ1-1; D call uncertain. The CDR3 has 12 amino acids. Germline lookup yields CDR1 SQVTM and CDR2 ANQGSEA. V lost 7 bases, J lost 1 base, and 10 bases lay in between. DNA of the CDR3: TGCAGCGCCGGACCGCGGAACACTGAAGCTTTCTTT. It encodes CSAGPRNTEAFF.

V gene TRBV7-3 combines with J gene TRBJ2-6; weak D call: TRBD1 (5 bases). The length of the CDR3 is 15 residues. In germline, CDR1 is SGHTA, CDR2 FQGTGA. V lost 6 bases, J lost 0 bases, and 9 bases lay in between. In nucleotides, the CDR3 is TGTGCCAGCAGTAACAGGTTCTCTGGGGCCAACGTCCTGACTTTC. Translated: CASSNRFSGANVLTF. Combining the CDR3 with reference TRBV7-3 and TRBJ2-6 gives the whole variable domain GAGVSQTPSNKVTEKGKYVELRCDPISGHTALYWYRQSLGQGPEFLIYFQGTGAADDSGLPNDRFFAVRPEGSVSTLKIQRTERGDSAVYLCASSNRFSGANVLTFGAGSRLTVL.

The CDR3 protein is CASSPTRVNQPQHF. The CDR3 nucleotides read TGTGCCAGCAGCCCCACCCGGGTCAATCAGCCCCAGCATTTT. V is TRBV3-1 and J is TRBJ1-5; no reliable D call. This CDR3 is 14 amino acids long. Trimming took 4 bases from V and 3 from J, leaving 10 bases between them. Per germline, CDR1 LGHDT and CDR2 YNNKEL (reference sequence).

CDR3 region: CAWNLGGNEQFF. Here the CDR3 DNA reads TGTGCCTGGAATCTCGGGGGGAATGAGCAGTTCTTC. This rearrangement joins TRBV30 to TRBJ2-1; 7 bases agree with TRBD2. This CDR3 region has 12 residues. The germline gives CDR1 GTSNPN, CDR2 SVGIG (reference sequence). V lost 4 bases, J lost 7 bases, and 4 bases stayed unmatched.

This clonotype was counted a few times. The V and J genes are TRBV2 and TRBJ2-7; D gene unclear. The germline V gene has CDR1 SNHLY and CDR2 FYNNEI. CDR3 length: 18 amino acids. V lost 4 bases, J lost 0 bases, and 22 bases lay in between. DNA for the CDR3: TGTGCCAGCAGTGCCCGGCTCTGGCGCAGGCCAGACTCCTACGAGCAGTACTTC. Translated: CASSARLWRRPDSYEQYF.

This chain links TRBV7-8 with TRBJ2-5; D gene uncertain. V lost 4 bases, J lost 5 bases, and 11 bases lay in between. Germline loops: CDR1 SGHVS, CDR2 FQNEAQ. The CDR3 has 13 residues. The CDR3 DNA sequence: TGTGCCAGCAGCTACCTCGGTGGGGAGACCCAGTACTTC. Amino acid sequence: CASSYLGGETQYF.

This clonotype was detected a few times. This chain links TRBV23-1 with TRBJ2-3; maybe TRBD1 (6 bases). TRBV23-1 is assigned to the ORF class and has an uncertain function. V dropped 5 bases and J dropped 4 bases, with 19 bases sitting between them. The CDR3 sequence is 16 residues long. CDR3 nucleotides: TGCGCCAGCAGTTCACCGAAGGGGGTTGTCTCAGATACGCAGTATTTT. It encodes CASSSPKGVVSDTQYF.

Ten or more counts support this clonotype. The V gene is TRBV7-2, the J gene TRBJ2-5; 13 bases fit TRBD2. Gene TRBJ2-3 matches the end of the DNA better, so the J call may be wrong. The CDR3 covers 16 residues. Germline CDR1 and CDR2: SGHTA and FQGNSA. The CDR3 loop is CASSLGLAGGRETQYF. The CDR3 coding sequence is TGTGCCAGCAGCTTAGGACTAGCGGGAGGTCGGGAAACGCAGTATTTT.

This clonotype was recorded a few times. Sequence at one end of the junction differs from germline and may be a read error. In DNA, the CDR3 is TGTGCCAGCTCACCAAGAAGAGCAGAGCAGTTTTTT. Its translation: CASSPRRAEQFF. The J gene is TRBJ2-2, the V gene TRBV18, with no clear D. Per germline, CDR1 KGHSH and CDR2 LQKENI. The CDR3 contains 12 residues.

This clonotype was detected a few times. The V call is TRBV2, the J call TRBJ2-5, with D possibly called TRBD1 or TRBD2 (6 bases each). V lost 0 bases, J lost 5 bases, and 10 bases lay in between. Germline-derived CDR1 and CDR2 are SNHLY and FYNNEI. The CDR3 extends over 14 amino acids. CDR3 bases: TGTGCCAGCAGTGAAGCGGGGGGCGGGGAGACCCAGTACTTC. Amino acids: CASSEAGGGETQYF. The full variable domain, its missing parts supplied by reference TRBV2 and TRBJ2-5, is EPEVTQTPSHQVTQMGQEVILRCVPISNHLYFYWYRQILGQKVEFLVSFYNNEISEKSEIFDDQFSVERPDGSNFTLKIRSTKLEDSAMYFCASSEAGGGETQYFGPGTRLLVL.

This CDR3 is CASLQRGSGNTIYF. The CDR3 DNA sequence: TGTGCCAGTTTGCAGCGAGGCTCTGGAAACACCATATATTTT. The genes are TRBV11-3 and TRBJ1-3; no clear D gene. The germline V gene has CDR1 SGHNT and CDR2 YENEEA. This CDR3 has 14 amino acids. The V end was cut by 9 bases, the J end by 0 bases, with 12 bases between.

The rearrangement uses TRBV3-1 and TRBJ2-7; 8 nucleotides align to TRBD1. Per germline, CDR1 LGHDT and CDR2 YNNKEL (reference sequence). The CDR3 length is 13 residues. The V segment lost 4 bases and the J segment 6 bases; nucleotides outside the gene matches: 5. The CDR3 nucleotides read TGTGCCAGCAGCCCTCGGACAGGGAGCGAGCAGTACTTC. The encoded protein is CASSPRTGSEQYF.

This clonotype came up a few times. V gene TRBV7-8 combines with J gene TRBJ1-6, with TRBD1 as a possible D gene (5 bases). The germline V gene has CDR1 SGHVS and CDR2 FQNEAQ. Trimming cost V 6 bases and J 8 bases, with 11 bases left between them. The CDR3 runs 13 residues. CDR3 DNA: TGTGCCAGCAGATATCAGGGTGATTCACCCCTCCACTTT. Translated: CASRYQGDSPLHF.

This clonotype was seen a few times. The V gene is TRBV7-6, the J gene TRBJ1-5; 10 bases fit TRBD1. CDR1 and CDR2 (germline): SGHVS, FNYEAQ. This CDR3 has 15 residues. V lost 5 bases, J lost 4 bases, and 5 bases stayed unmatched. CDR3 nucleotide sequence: TGTGCCAGCAGCGGGGGGACAGGGGTTAATCAGCCCCAGCATTTT. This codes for CASSGGTGVNQPQHF. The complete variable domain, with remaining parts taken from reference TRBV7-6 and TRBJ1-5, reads GAGVSQSPRYKVTKRGQDVALRCDPISGHVSLYWYRQALGQGPEFLTYFNYEAQQDKSGLPNDRFSAERPEGSISTLTIQRTEQRDSAMYRCASSGGTGVNQPQHFGDGTRLSIL.

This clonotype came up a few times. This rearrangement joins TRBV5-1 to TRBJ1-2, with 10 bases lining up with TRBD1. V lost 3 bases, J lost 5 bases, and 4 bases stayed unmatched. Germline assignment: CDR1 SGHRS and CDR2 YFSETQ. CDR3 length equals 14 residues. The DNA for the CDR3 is TGCGCCAGCAGCTGGACAGGGGGTCCGTATGGCTACACCTTC. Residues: CASSWTGGPYGYTF.

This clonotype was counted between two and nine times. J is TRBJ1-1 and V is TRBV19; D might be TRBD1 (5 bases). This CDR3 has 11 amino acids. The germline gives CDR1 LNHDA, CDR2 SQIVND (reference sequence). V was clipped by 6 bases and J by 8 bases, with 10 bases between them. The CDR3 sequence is CASRTAIEAFF. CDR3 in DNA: TGTGCCAGTAGGACAGCCATCGAAGCTTTCTTT.

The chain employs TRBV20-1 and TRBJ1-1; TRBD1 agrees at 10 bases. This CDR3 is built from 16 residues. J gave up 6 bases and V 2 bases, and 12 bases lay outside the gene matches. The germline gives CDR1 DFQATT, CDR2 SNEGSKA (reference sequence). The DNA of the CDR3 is TGCAGTGCTAGAACCCTCCCGGGACAGGGGCGCGCTGAAGCTTTCTTT. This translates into CSARTLPGQGRAEAFF.

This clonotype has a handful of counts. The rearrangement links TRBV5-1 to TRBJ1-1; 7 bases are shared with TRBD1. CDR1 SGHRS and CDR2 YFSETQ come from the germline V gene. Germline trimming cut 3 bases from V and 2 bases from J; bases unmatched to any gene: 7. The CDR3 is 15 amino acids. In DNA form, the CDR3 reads TGCGCCAGCAGCTCCTGGACAGGCCACAACACTGAAGCTTTCTTT. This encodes CASSSWTGHNTEAFF. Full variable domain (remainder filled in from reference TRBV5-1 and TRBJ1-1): KAGVTQTPRYLIKTRGQQVTLSCSPISGHRSVSWYQQTPGQGLQFLFEYFSETQRNKGNFPGRFSGRQFSNSRSEMNVSTLELGDSALYLCASSSWTGHNTEAFFGQGTRLTVV.